The clone carrying this TCR beta chain was seen once. The data derive from a study of OX40 agonist ivuxolimab in advanced cancers. Study background: Three patients, one with hepatocellular carcinoma and two with cutaneous melanoma, responded partially.

Clones were sequenced by immunoSEQ multiplex PCR, and TCRdb holds only the in-frame ones, with some missing. The repertoire holds 85,000 to 100,000 clones, with approximately 87% as singletons. Trimming took 6 bases from V and 2 from J, leaving 11 bases between them. The CDR3 has 15 amino acids. Germline V CDR1 and CDR2: KGHSH, LQKENI. J is TRBJ2-6 and V is TRBV18; possibly TRBD2 for D (5 bases). The TCR originated in an adult with an advanced solid tumor such as melanoma, head and neck, liver or kidney cancer. The input for sequencing was CD4+ or CD8+ T cells sorted from blood, taken in a trial of the OX40 agonist ivuxolimab. The CDR3 DNA follows: TGTGCCAGCTCCCCCTCCGGGGCTGGGGCCAACGTCCTGACTTTC. Protein: CASSPSGAGANVLTF.